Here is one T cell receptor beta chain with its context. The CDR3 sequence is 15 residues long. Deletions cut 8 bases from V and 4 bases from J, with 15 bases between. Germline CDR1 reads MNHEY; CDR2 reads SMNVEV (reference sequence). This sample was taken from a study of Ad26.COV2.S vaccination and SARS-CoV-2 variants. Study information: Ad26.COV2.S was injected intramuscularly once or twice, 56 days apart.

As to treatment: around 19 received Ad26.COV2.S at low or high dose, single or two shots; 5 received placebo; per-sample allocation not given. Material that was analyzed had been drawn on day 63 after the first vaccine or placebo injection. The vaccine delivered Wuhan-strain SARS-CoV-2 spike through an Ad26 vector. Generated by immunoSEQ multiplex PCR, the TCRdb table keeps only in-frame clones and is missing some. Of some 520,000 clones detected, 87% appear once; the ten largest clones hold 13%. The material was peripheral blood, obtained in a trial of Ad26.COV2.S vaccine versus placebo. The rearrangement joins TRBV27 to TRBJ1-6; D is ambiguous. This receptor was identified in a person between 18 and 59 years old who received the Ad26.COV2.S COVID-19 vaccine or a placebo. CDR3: CASGGPIEYNSPLHF. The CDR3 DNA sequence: TGTGCCAGCGGAGGTCCGATAGAGTATAATTCACCCCTCCACTTT.